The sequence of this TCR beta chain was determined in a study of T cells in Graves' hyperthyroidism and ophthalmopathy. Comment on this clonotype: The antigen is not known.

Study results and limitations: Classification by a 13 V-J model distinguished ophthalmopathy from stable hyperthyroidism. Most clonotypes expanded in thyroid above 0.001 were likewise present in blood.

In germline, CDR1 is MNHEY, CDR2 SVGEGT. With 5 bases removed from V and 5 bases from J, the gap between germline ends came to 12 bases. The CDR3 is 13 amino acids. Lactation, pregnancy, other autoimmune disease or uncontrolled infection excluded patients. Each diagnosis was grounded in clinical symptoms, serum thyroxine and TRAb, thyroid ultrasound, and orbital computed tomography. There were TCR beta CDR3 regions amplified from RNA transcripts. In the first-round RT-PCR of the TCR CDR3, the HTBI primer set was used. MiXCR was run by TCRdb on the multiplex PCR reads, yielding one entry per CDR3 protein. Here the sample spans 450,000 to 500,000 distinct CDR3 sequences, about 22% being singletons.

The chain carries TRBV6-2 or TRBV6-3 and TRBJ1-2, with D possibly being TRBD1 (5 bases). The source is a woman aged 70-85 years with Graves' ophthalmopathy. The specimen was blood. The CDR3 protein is CASSNRLAYGYTF. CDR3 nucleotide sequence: TGTGCCAGCAGTAACAGGTTGGCTTATGGCTACACCTTC.